This T cell receptor beta chain was sequenced for a study of CD8 T cells in Susac syndrome. The authors reverse transcribed about 0.5 to 1 ug RNA with random hexamers. TCRdb called the immunoSEQ multiplex PCR reads again in MiXCR, with one record for every CDR3 protein. The data show 130,000 to 150,000 distinct CDR3 sequences, approximately 94% seen once. Per germline, CDR1 MNHEY and CDR2 SVGAGI. This CDR3 has 13 amino acids. V dropped 4 bases and J dropped 11; count of bases not matched to a gene: 5. The sequencing sample was made of CD4+ T cells from PBMCs. The receptor comes from a human donor in good health. The chain has TRBV6-5 and TRBJ1-6; 7 bases fit TRBD1. In DNA, the CDR3 is TGTGCCAGCAGTTCACAGGGGCGGGCACCCCTCCACTTT. Protein: CASSSQGRAPLHF.